Reported below is one T cell receptor beta chain. Antigen: not known. The data are from a study of CD8+ T cells in alopecia areata. Background on the study: It was oral tofacitinib, at 5 to 10 mg twice daily, that treated patients received.

Treatment in this sample: oral pan-JAK inhibitor, 5-10 mg twice daily. Punch biopsies of lesional scalp, plus peripheral blood, were taken from alopecia areata patients. cDNA serving as the sequencing template came from extracted, reverse transcribed RNA. Measured with immunoSEQ multiplex PCR; TCRdb has only the in-frame clones, and not every one. The sample holds about 92,000 clones, around 47% seen once. V was pared by 0 bases and J by 5 bases, with 11 bases between. Germline lookup yields CDR1 SGHRS and CDR2 YFSETQ. The CDR3 contains 14 residues. General observations from the study: Normal scalp showed lower clonality than lesional scalp, especially alopecia totalis/universalis. Scalp sequencing captures resident alphabeta T cells of normal skin too.

The rearrangement joins TRBV5-1 to TRBJ1-1; D ambiguous. Sequenced material: CD8+ T cells sorted from blood, taken at week 24, from a patient treated with tofacitinib. This receptor was taken from a human donor with alopecia areata. As DNA, the CDR3 is TGCGCCAGCAGCTTGGGTGGCAGCGGGACTGAAGCTTTCTTT. Residues: CASSLGGSGTEAFF.